Below, 23 T cell receptor beta chains from the same sample are listed, as sequenced in a study of shared clonotypes between healthy human individuals. Some clones are missing from TCRdb's copy, which holds only in-frame ones; the method was immunoSEQ multiplex PCR. The repertoire holds 520,000 or so clones, about four fifths seen once, with 10% to 15% in the top ten. Sequenced input: PBMCs. Receptors originate from a woman in her thirties or forties in good health. Some clones in this sample may be carry-over from other donors' samples.

The chain carries TRBV11-3 and TRBJ2-1, with 8 bases matching TRBD2. Germline V CDR1 and CDR2: SGHNT, YENEEA. This CDR3 spans 16 amino acids. V lost 0 bases, J lost 8 bases, and 9 bases stayed unmatched. DNA for the CDR3: TGTGCCAGCAGCTTAGATGGGCGACTAGCGCTCCATGAGCAGTTCTTC. Its translation: CASSLDGRLALHEQFF.

The chain has TRBV28 and TRBJ2-5; D is unresolved. The CDR3 has 15 residues. The V gene lost 5 bases and the J gene lost 3 bases, with 16 bases spanning the gap. The V gene's germline CDR1 is MDHEN and CDR2 SYDVKM. CDR3 DNA sequence: TGTGCCAGCAGTCCCCTGGGCAGCAACAAAGAGACCCAGTACTTC. It codes for CASSPLGSNKETQYF.

The V gene is TRBV28, the J gene TRBJ2-5, with D tentatively TRBD2 (6 bases). CDR1 MDHEN and CDR2 SYDVKM come from the germline V gene. Trimming took off 6 bases at V and 2 bases at J, with 16 bases between the two ends. CDR3 length: 15 residues. The CDR3 region has the DNA TGTGCCAGCAGCCCTGTTGCGGGGTTGCAAGAGACCCAGTACTTC. Amino acid sequence: CASSPVAGLQETQYF.

The chain recombines TRBV27 with TRBJ2-7, with 11 bases matching TRBD2. The CDR3 totals 15 residues. Looked up from germline, CDR1 is MNHEY and CDR2 is SMNVEV (reference sequence). Trimming cost V 4 bases and J 2 bases; bases outside gene matches: 4. CDR3 residues: CASSSGTSGTYEQYF. Here the CDR3 DNA reads TGTGCCAGCAGTTCGGGGACTAGCGGAACCTACGAGCAGTACTTC.

The table lists this clone with a count of one. The CDR3 DNA follows: TGTGCCACCAGCGGGAGGGGGACATCGTACAATGAGCAGTTCTTC. Protein sequence: CATSGRGTSYNEQFF. The chain recombines TRBV15 with TRBJ2-1; D may be TRBD2 (7 bases). V was pared by 5 bases and J by 4 bases, with 15 bases between. The CDR3 is made up of 15 amino acids. Germline values: CDR1 LNHNV, CDR2 YYDKDF (reference sequence).

The J gene is TRBJ2-5, the V gene TRBV4-1, with 10 bases aligning to TRBD1. V shed 1 base, J shed 2 bases, and the junction held 10 bases outside the gene matches. This CDR3 has 18 residues. The germline V gene encodes CDR1 MGHRA and CDR2 YSYEKL. The CDR3 DNA sequence: TGCGCCAGCAGCCAAGTAATGACAGGGGGCGCGGGACAAGAGACCCAGTACTTC. It codes for CASSQVMTGGAGQETQYF.

This clone has just a few counts. Here the CDR3 reads CASAPGHQNTEAFF. The CDR3 DNA follows: TGTGCCAGTGCCCCGGGACACCAAAACACTGAAGCTTTCTTT. The rearrangement links TRBV19 to TRBJ1-1; D might be TRBD1 (6 bases). This CDR3 comprises 14 residues. Germline CDR1 and CDR2: LNHDA and SQIVND (reference sequence). Trimming shortened V by 8 bases and J by 2 bases, and 15 bases separated the two germline ends.

This chain links TRBV7-3 with TRBJ2-2; 7 bases line up with TRBD2. This CDR3 contains 16 residues. Germline V gives CDR1 SGHTA, CDR2 FQGTGA. Germline trimming cut 1 base from V and 1 base from J; bases unmatched to any gene: 3. CDR3 protein: CASSLMASGNTGELFF. CDR3 nucleotides: TGTGCCAGCAGCTTAATGGCTAGCGGGAACACCGGGGAGCTGTTTTTT.

The chain employs TRBV19 and TRBJ1-2; D not certain. The ends were cut back, 9 bases at V and 0 bases at J, with 14 bases in the middle. The CDR3 contains 14 residues. CDR1 LNHDA and CDR2 SQIVND come from the germline V gene (reference sequence). DNA for the CDR3: TGTGCCAGCCGAACTACCGGGACTAACTATGGCTACACCTTC. This encodes CASRTTGTNYGYTF. Drawing the rest from reference TRBV19 and TRBJ1-2, the complete variable domain is DGGITQSPKYLFRKEGQNVTLSCEQNLNHDAMYWYRQDPGQGLRLIYYSQIVNDFQKGDIAEGYSVSREKKESFPLTVTSAQKNPTAFYLCASRTTGTNYGYTFGSGTRLTVV.

The chain joins TRBV18 to TRBJ1-1; the D gene is possibly TRBD1 (5 bases). V shed 5 bases and J shed 1 base, with 8 bases lying between them. CDR1 and CDR2 (germline): KGHSH, LQKENI. This CDR3 has 13 amino acids. The CDR3: CASSGGGNTEAFF. The CDR3 bases are TGTGCCAGCTCAGGGGGGGGGAACACTGAAGCTTTCTTT.

The chain is built from TRBV19 and TRBJ2-1; D tentatively fits TRBD1 or TRBD2 (6 bases each). This CDR3 spans 14 amino acids. Deletions cut 2 bases from V and 7 bases from J, with 12 bases between. The germline V gene has CDR1 LNHDA and CDR2 SQIVND (reference sequence). DNA for the CDR3: TGTGCCAGTAGTATACGGAGGGGGAAAAATGAGCAGTTCTTC. It is translated as CASSIRRGKNEQFF.

The chain employs TRBV15 and TRBJ1-5, with a possible D match to TRBD1 (5 bases). Trimming stripped 5 bases from V and 5 bases from J, with 10 bases between. The germline CDR1 and CDR2 sequences are LNHNV and YYDKDF (reference sequence). The CDR3 totals 13 residues. DNA for the CDR3: TGTGCCACCAGCGAGGGACTTCATCAGCCCCAGCATTTT. Translating gives CATSEGLHQPQHF.

This clone was picked up many times. The J gene is TRBJ2-4, the V gene TRBV5-1; D ambiguous. Germline CDR1 and CDR2: SGHRS and YFSETQ. V dropped 1 base and J dropped 1 base, with 12 bases sitting between them. The CDR3 is 16 amino acids. CDR3 amino acids: CASSLQGFGAKNIQYF. CDR3 DNA: TGCGCCAGCAGCTTGCAAGGGTTTGGGGCCAAAAACATTCAGTACTTC.

This rearrangement joins TRBV7-7 to TRBJ2-1; D uncertain. This CDR3 has 13 amino acids. V gave up 5 bases and J gave up 8 bases, with 13 bases separating them. Germline values: CDR1 SSHAT, CDR2 FNYEAQ (reference sequence). The CDR3, as DNA: TGTGCCAGCAGCCGCCCCCCTATGGATGAGCAGTTCTTC. This sequence encodes CASSRPPMDEQFF.

This chain uses TRBV18 with TRBJ1-5, with a possible D match to TRBD1 (5 bases). Trimming removed 4 bases at V and 5 bases at J, with 12 bases between. Germline CDR1 and CDR2: KGHSH and LQKENI. The CDR3 is 14 residues long. The CDR3 is CASSLDGGDQPQHF. The CDR3, as DNA: TGTGCCAGCTCACTAGATGGGGGGGATCAGCCCCAGCATTTT.

This CDR3 is CASSVGAGSYEQYF. The CDR3 DNA reads as TGTGCCAGCAGCGTCGGGGCGGGGAGCTACGAGCAGTACTTC. The rearrangement joins TRBV2 to TRBJ2-7, with D possibly TRBD2 on 6 matching bases. Germline values: CDR1 SNHLY, CDR2 FYNNEI. The CDR3 totals 14 residues. V lost 6 bases to trimming and J lost 3 bases, with 15 bases between them.

To note about this clone: Within the sample, other DNA sequences also encode this same CDR3. V usage is TRBV4-1 and J usage is TRBJ2-3; tentative D call: TRBD1 (6 bases). The ends were cut back, 3 bases at V and 3 bases at J, with 10 bases in the middle. The CDR3 covers 14 residues. Germline CDR1 MGHRA, CDR2 YSYEKL. CDR3 sequence: CASSQGAGTDTQYF. CDR3 in DNA: TGCGCCAGCAGCCAGGGGGCCGGAACAGATACGCAGTATTTT.

The rearrangement joins TRBV29-1 to TRBJ2-7; TRBD1 matches at 8 bases. J lost 0 bases, V lost 0 bases, and 7 bases had no gene match. Germline CDR1 reads SQVTM; CDR2 reads ANQGSEA. This CDR3 region has 16 residues. CDR3 bases: TGCAGCGTTGAAGAGGGGTGGGACAGGAGCTCCTACGAGCAGTACTTC. Amino acids: CSVEEGWDRSSYEQYF.

J is TRBJ1-1 and V is TRBV4-3; D unclear. There are 13 residues in the CDR3. CDR1 is LGHNA and CDR2 is YSLEER in the germline V gene. V was trimmed by 0 bases and J by 3 bases, leaving 5 bases between them. The CDR3 DNA reads as TGCGCCAGCAGCCAAGATGGAGACACTGAAGCTTTCTTT. Translating it yields CASSQDGDTEAFF.

The rearrangement uses TRBV19 and TRBJ2-2; the match to TRBD1 covers 8 bases. CDR1 is LNHDA, CDR2 SQIVND, per germline (reference sequence). The CDR3 runs 15 residues. The trim removed 4 bases at V and 4 bases at J, leaving 5 bases unmatched. This CDR3 reads CASSKGQGVTGELFF. The CDR3 DNA reads as TGTGCCAGTAGTAAAGGACAGGGTGTCACCGGGGAGCTGTTTTTT.

This clone was counted between two and nine times. The chain employs TRBV28 and TRBJ2-7; D may be TRBD1 (6 bases). Germline V lookup: CDR1 MDHEN, CDR2 SYDVKM. Trimming took 3 bases from V and 3 from J, leaving 15 bases between them. The CDR3 length is 15 residues. The CDR3 DNA is TGTGCCAGCAGTTTGGCTGGGGGCGCGGGCTACGAGCAGTACTTC. Encoded protein: CASSLAGGAGYEQYF.

This chain links TRBV27 with TRBJ2-5; no firm D call. The J call may be incorrect, as the DNA end agrees better with TRBJ2-7. CDR1 and CDR2 from the germline V gene are MNHEY and SMNVEV (reference sequence). The CDR3 totals 11 residues. The CDR3 sequence is CASRSVSEQYF. In DNA form, the CDR3 reads TGTGCCAGCAGAAGCGTCAGCGAGCAGTACTTC.

V usage is TRBV7-8 and J usage is TRBJ1-2; 7 bases are shared with TRBD1. Germline loops: CDR1 SGHVS, CDR2 FQNEAQ. J gave up 6 bases and V 0 bases, and 16 bases lay outside the gene matches. CDR3 length equals 18 residues. The CDR3 reads CASSLAPGVGGYLDGYTF. CDR3 DNA: TGTGCCAGCAGCTTAGCGCCCGGGGTAGGGGGCTATCTGGATGGCTACACCTTC. The full variable domain, in which reference TRBV7-8 and TRBJ1-2 provide the parts outside the CDR3, is GAGVSQSPRYKVAKRGQDVALRCDPISGHVSLFWYQQALGQGPEFLTYFQNEAQLDKSGLPSDRFFAERPEGSVSTLKIQRTQQEDSAVYLCASSLAPGVGGYLDGYTFGSGTRLTVV.